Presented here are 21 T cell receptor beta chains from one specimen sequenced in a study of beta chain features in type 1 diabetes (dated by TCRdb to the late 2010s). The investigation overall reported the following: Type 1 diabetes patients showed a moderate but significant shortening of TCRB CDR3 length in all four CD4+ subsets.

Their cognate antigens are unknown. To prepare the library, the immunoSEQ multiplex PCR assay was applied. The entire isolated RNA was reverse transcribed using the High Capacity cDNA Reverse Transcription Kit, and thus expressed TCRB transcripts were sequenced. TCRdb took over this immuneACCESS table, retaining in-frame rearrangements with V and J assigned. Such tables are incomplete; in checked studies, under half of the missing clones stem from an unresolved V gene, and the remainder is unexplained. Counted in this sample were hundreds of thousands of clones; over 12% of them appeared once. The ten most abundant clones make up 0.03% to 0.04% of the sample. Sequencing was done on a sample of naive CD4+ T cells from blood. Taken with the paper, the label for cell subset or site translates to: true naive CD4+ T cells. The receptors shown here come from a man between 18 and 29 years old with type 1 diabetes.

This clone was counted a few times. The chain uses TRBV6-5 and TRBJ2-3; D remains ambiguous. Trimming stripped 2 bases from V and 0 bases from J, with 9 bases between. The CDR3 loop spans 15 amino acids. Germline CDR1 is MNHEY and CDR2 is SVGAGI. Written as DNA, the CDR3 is TGTGCCAGCAGTTACCGTTATTCTAGCACAGATACGCAGTATTTT. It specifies CASSYRYSSTDTQYF.

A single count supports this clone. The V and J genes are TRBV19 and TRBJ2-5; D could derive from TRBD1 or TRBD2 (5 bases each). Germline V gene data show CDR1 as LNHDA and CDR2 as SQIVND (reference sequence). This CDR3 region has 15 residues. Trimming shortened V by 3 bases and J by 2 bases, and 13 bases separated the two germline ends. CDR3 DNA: TGTGCCAGTAGTATTTTCGGGACGGGGCAAGAGACCCAGTACTTC. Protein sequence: CASSIFGTGQETQYF.

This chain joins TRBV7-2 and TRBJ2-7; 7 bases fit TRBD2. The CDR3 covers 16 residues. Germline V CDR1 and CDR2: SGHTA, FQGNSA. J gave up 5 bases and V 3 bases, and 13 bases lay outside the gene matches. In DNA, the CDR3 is TGTGCCAGCAGCTTCCTGCCCCTGGGAGGGGCCCACGAGCAGTACTTC. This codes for CASSFLPLGGAHEQYF.

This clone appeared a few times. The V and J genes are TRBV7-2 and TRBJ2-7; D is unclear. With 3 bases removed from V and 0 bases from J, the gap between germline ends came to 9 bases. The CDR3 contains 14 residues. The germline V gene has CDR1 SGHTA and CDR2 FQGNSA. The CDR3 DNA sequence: TGTGCCAGCAGCTTTTCGGCAGGCTCCTACGAGCAGTACTTC. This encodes CASSFSAGSYEQYF.

The DNA for the CDR3 is TGTGCCAGCAGTCCAGGTACCCGGGGTGGACTGTTTTTT. Residues: CASSPGTRGGLFF. The chain recombines TRBV6-1 with TRBJ2-2, with D possibly being TRBD2 (5 bases). With 5 bases removed from V and 14 bases from J, the gap between germline ends came to 18 bases. In germline, CDR1 is MNHNS, CDR2 SASEGT. There are 13 residues in the CDR3.

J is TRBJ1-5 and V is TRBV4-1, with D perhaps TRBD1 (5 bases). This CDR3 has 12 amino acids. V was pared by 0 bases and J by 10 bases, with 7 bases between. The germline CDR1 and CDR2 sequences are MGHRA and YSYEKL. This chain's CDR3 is CASSQDGGPQHF. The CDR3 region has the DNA TGCGCCAGCAGCCAAGATGGGGGACCCCAGCATTTT.

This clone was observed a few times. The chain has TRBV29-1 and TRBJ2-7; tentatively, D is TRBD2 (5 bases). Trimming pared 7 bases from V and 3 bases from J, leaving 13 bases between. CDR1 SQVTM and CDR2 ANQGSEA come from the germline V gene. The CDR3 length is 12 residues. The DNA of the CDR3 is TGCAGCGCAGGACTGGAAGGCTACGAGCAGTACTTC. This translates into CSAGLEGYEQYF.

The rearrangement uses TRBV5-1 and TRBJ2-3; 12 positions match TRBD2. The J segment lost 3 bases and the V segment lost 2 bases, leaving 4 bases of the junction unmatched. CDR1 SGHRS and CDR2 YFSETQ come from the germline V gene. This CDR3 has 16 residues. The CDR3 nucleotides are TGCGCCAGCAGCTTTTCGCTAGCGGGAGGGACAGATACGCAGTATTTT. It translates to CASSFSLAGGTDTQYF.

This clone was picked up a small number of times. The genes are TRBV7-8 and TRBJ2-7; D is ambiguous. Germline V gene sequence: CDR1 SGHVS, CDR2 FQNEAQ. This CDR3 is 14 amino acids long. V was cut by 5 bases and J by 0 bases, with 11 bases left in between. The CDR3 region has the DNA TGTGCCAGCAGCCCTGGTAGGAGCTCCTACGAGCAGTACTTC. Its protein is CASSPGRSSYEQYF.

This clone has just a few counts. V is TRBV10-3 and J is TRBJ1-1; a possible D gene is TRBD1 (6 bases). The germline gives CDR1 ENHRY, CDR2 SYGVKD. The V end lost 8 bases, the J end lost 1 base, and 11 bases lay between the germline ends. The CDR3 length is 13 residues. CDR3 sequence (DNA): TGTGCCATCTGCGCAGGGGCGAACACTGAAGCTTTCTTT. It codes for CAICAGANTEAFF.

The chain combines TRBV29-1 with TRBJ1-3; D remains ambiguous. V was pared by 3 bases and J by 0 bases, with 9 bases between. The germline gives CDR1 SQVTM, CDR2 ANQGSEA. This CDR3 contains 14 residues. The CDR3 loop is CSVDDAASGNTIYF. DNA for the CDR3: TGCAGCGTTGATGACGCCGCCTCTGGAAACACCATATATTTT.

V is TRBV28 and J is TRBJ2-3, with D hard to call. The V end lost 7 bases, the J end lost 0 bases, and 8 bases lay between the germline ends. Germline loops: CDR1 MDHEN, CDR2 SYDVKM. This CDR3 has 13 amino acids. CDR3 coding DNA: TGTGCCAGCACCGTGACTAGCACAGATACGCAGTATTTT. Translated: CASTVTSTDTQYF.

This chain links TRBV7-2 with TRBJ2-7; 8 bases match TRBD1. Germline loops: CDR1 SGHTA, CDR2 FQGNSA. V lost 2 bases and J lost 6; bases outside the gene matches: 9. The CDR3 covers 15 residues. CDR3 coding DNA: TGTGCCAGCAGCTTACAAGCAGGGGGCGGTTTCGAGCAGTACTTC. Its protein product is CASSLQAGGGFEQYF.

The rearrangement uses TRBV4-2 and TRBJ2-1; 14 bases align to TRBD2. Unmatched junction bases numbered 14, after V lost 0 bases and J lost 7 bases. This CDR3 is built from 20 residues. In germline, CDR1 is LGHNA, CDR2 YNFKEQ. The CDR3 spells CASSQDDVTSGGAIGNEQFF. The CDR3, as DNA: TGTGCCAGCAGCCAAGATGACGTGACTAGCGGGGGGGCCATCGGAAATGAGCAGTTCTTC.

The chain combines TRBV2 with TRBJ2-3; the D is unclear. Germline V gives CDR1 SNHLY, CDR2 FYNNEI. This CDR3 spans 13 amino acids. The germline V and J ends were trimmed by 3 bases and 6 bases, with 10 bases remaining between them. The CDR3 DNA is TGTGCCAGCAGTGAGGTTCAGCACGATACGCAGTATTTT. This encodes CASSEVQHDTQYF. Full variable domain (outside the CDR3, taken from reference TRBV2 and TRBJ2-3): EPEVTQTPSHQVTQMGQEVILRCVPISNHLYFYWYRQILGQKVEFLVSFYNNEISEKSEIFDDQFSVERPDGSNFTLKIRSTKLEDSAMYFCASSEVQHDTQYFGPGTRLTVL.

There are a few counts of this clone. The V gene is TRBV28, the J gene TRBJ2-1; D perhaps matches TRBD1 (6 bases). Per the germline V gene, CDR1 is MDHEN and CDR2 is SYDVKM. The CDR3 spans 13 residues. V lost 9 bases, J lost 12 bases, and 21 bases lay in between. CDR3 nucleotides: TGTGCCAGTCAACGGGACACCCCCGAAACGCAGTTCTTC. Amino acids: CASQRDTPETQFF.

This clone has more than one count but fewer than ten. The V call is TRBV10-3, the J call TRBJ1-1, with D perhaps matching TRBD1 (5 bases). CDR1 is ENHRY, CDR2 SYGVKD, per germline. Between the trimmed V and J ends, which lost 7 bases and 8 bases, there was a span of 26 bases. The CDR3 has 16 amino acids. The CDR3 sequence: CAIKDSGGIGAREAFF. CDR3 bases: TGTGCCATCAAAGATTCTGGGGGAATCGGAGCGAGAGAAGCTTTCTTT.

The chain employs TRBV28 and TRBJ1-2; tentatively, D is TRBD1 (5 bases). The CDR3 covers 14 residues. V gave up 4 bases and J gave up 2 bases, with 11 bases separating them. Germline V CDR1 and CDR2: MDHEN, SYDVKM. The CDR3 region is CASSSGRGNYGYTF. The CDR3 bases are TGTGCCAGCAGTTCTGGCCGGGGGAACTATGGCTACACCTTC.

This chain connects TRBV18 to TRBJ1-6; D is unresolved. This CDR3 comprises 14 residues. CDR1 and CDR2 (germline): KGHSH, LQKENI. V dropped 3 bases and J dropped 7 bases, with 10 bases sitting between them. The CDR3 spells CASSPNSRNSPLHF. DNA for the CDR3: TGTGCCAGCTCACCTAACTCGAGGAATTCACCCCTCCACTTT.

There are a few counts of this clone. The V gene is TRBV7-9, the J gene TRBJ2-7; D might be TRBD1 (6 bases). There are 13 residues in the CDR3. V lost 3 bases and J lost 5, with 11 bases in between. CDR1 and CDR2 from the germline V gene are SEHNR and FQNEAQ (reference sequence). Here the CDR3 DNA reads TGTGCCAGCAGCTTCGGACAGCCTGACGAGCAGTACTTC. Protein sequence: CASSFGQPDEQYF.

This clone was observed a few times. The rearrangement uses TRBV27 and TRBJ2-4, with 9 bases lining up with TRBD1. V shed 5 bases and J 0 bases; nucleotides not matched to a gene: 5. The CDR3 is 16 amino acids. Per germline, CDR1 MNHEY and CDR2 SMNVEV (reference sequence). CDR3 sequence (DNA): TGTGCCAGCAGTCCCGGGACAGGGATAGCCAAAAACATTCAGTACTTC. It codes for CASSPGTGIAKNIQYF.